A single sample is the source of the 22 T cell receptor beta chains below, sequenced in a study of blood T cell repertoires in COVID-19. Profiled with immunoSEQ multiplex PCR; TCRdb holds only in-frame clones, not every one. The sample includes under 300,000 clones, approximately 88% of them seen just once. Sequencing was carried out using PBMCs or T cells enriched from blood (not recorded which). These receptors all stem from a woman in her thirties or forties who had recovered from COVID-19.

This clone was detected once. The chain links TRBV5-1 to TRBJ2-1; TRBD1 matches 7 bases. The CDR3 sequence is 14 residues long. J lost 7 bases, V lost 4 bases, and 8 bases had no gene match. Germline loops: CDR1 SGHRS, CDR2 YFSETQ. In nucleotides, the CDR3 is TGCGCCAGCAGCGTCTCATCAGGGGGAAATGAGCAGTTCTTC. The encoded protein is CASSVSSGGNEQFF.

This clone appeared once. The V gene is TRBV4-1, the J gene TRBJ1-1; no reliable D call. This CDR3 contains 15 residues. V lost 3 bases, J lost 11 bases, and 22 bases lay in between. CDR1 MGHRA and CDR2 YSYEKL come from the germline V gene. CDR3 sequence (DNA): TGCGCCAGCAGCCAGGGAGGCTTGGATCCTACGGGGGCTTTCTTT. It specifies CASSQGGLDPTGAFF.

The rearrangement links TRBV5-1 to TRBJ2-1; D possibly corresponds to TRBD1 (6 bases). The CDR3 is 13 residues long. Trimming took off 3 bases at V and 8 bases at J, with 12 bases between the two ends. Germline CDR1 reads SGHRS; CDR2 reads YFSETQ. The CDR3 sequence: CASSSQGKDEQFF. CDR3 coding DNA: TGCGCCAGCAGCTCACAGGGAAAGGATGAGCAGTTCTTC.

The rearrangement joins TRBV19 to TRBJ1-5, with D perhaps matching TRBD1 (6 bases). The CDR3 runs 14 residues. Trimming left V 3 bases short and J 4 bases short, with 10 bases between. In germline, CDR1 is LNHDA, CDR2 SQIVND (reference sequence). CDR3 in amino acids: CASSIKGGNQPQHF. As DNA, the CDR3 is TGTGCCAGTAGTATTAAGGGGGGGAATCAGCCCCAGCATTTT.

The rearrangement joins TRBV27 to TRBJ1-2, with 9 bases matching TRBD1. The junction had 5 bases not matched to a gene; V was cut back by 5 bases and J by 4 bases. The germline V gene has CDR1 MNHEY and CDR2 SMNVEV (reference sequence). CDR3 size: 14 residues. CDR3 bases: TGTGCCAGCAGTACCGGGACAGGGACCTATGGCTACACCTTC. Its translation: CASSTGTGTYGYTF.

The chain has TRBV18 and TRBJ1-1; a possible D gene is TRBD1 (6 bases). Germline CDR1 and CDR2: KGHSH and LQKENI. The CDR3 sequence is 14 residues long. The ends were cut back, 5 bases at V and 1 base at J, with 11 bases in the middle. CDR3 region: CASSVDSSNTEAFF. The CDR3 DNA reads as TGTGCCAGCTCAGTGGACAGTTCGAACACTGAAGCTTTCTTT.

The chain uses TRBV11-2 and TRBJ2-7; 8 bases fit TRBD1. J lost 4 bases, V lost 6 bases, and 11 bases had no gene match. The CDR3 sequence is 15 residues long. Germline-derived CDR1 and CDR2 are SGHAT and FQNNGV. The CDR3 sequence is CASSPRGQGAYEQYF. The DNA of the CDR3 is TGTGCCAGCAGTCCTAGAGGGCAGGGGGCTTACGAGCAGTACTTC.

The rearrangement links TRBV18 to TRBJ2-5; 10 nucleotides agree with TRBD2. The germline V gene encodes CDR1 KGHSH and CDR2 LQKENI. This CDR3 region has 17 residues. The junction had 11 bases not matched to a gene; V was cut back by 4 bases and J by 3 bases. The CDR3 region is CASSHSSGSLGEETQYF. CDR3 DNA sequence: TGTGCCAGCTCACACTCTAGCGGGAGTTTGGGGGAAGAGACCCAGTACTTC.

This clone was seen a single time. The chain recombines TRBV7-8 with TRBJ2-1, with 8 bases fitting TRBD2. The V segment lost 5 bases and the J segment 7 bases; nucleotides outside the gene matches: 7. CDR3 length: 14 amino acids. Germline V gene sequence: CDR1 SGHVS, CDR2 FQNEAQ. The CDR3 coding sequence is TGTGCCAGCAGCCGAGTCGGGGGGGCAAATGAGCAGTTCTTC. Protein sequence: CASSRVGGANEQFF.

CDR3 sequence: CASSWTGGADEKLFF. The CDR3 DNA reads TGCGCCAGCAGCTGGACAGGGGGCGCGGATGAAAAACTGTTTTTT. V and J are TRBV5-1 and TRBJ1-4, with TRBD1 identical over 11 bases. Germline V gene data show CDR1 as SGHRS and CDR2 as YFSETQ. V shed 3 bases and J 6 bases; nucleotides not matched to a gene: 4. The CDR3 is 15 amino acids.

The chain is built from TRBV24-1 and TRBJ2-1; a weak D match, TRBD2 (6 bases). Germline CDR1 reads KGHDR; CDR2 reads SFDVKD. The CDR3 covers 14 residues. V was shortened by 5 bases and J by 3 bases, with 10 bases between the two germline ends. CDR3 loop: CATSGGDGYNEQFF. The CDR3 nucleotides are TGTGCCACCAGTGGGGGGGACGGCTACAATGAGCAGTTCTTC.

A few counts support this clone. The chain has TRBV9 and TRBJ2-3; 9 positions agree with TRBD1. CDR1 is SGDLS, CDR2 YYNGEE, per germline. The CDR3 length is 16 residues. J was trimmed by 6 bases and V by 6 bases; bases with no gene match: 14. CDR3 in amino acids: CASTLGQGLFSDTQYF. Written as DNA, the CDR3 is TGTGCCAGCACCCTGGGACAGGGCCTTTTCTCGGATACGCAGTATTTT.

The chain links TRBV7-9 to TRBJ2-7; D might be TRBD1 (6 bases). Deletions cut 6 bases from V and 2 bases from J, with 17 bases between. The CDR3 consists of 15 residues. CDR1 is SEHNR and CDR2 is FQNEAQ in the germline V gene (reference sequence). The CDR3 loop reads CASSPRQAPTYEQYF. CDR3 nucleotide sequence: TGTGCCAGCAGTCCCAGACAGGCCCCAACCTACGAGCAGTACTTC. Filled out from reference TRBV7-9 and TRBJ2-7, the complete variable domain reads DTGVSQNPRHKITKRGQNVTFRCDPISEHNRLYWYRQTLGQGPEFLTYFQNEAQLEKSRLLSDRFSAERPKGSFSTLEIQRTEQGDSAMYLCASSPRQAPTYEQYFGPGTRLTVT.

This clone came up a few times. The V and J genes are TRBV18 and TRBJ2-1; 9 bases are shared with TRBD2. The germline CDR1 and CDR2 sequences are KGHSH and LQKENI. V lost 4 bases to trimming and J lost 8 bases; unmatched junction nucleotides: 15. This CDR3 is built from 17 residues. Here the CDR3 DNA reads TGTGCCAGCTCACGCTCGATTCGACTAGCGGAGGCCGATGAGCAGTTCTTC. Protein sequence: CASSRSIRLAEADEQFF. Looking up the rest from reference TRBV18 and TRBJ2-1 gives the full variable domain: NAGVMQNPRHLVRRRGQEARLRCSPMKGHSHVYWYRQLPEEGLKFMVYLQKENIIDESGMPKERFSAEFPKEGPSILRIQQVVRGDSAAYFCASSRSIRLAEADEQFFGPGTRLTVL.

The rearrangement links TRBV30 to TRBJ1-2; 9 bases map to TRBD1. Unmatched junction bases numbered 11, after V lost 4 bases and J lost 5 bases. The CDR3 length is 15 residues. Germline CDR1 is GTSNPN and CDR2 is SVGIG (reference sequence). The CDR3 bases are TGTGCCTGGAATCCCAAGGGGACAGGGAGATATGGCTACACCTTC. It specifies CAWNPKGTGRYGYTF.

The chain uses TRBV7-2 and TRBJ1-5; D gene ambiguous. The CDR3 spans 14 residues. Trimming removed 0 bases from V and 2 bases from J, with 5 bases in between. Germline CDR1 SGHTA, CDR2 FQGNSA. The CDR3 DNA sequence: TGTGCCAGCAGCTTAGCGGGAGGCAATCAGCCCCAGCATTTT. It specifies CASSLAGGNQPQHF.

The chain has TRBV9 and TRBJ2-2; TRBD2 aligns across 9 bases. The CDR3 is made up of 17 amino acids. Germline-derived CDR1 and CDR2 are SGDLS and YYNGEE. V shed 4 bases and J 6 bases; nucleotides not matched to a gene: 13. CDR3 residues: CASSPTYGLAGSGELFF. DNA of the CDR3: TGTGCCAGCAGCCCAACCTATGGGCTAGCGGGATCCGGGGAGCTGTTTTTT. Full variable domain (outside the CDR3, taken from reference TRBV9 and TRBJ2-2): DSGVTQTPKHLITATGQRVTLRCSPRSGDLSVYWYQQSLDQGLQFLIQYYNGEERAKGNILERFSAQQFPDLHSELNLSSLELGDSALYFCASSPTYGLAGSGELFFGEGSRLTVL.

J is TRBJ2-1 and V is TRBV10-3; TRBD2 agrees at 11 bases. This CDR3 has 16 amino acids. Trimming took 6 bases from V and 0 from J; bases not matched to a gene: 4. CDR1 is ENHRY, CDR2 SYGVKD, per germline. CDR3 sequence (DNA): TGTGCCATCAGGGAAACTAGCGGGAGCTCCTACAATGAGCAGTTCTTC. Translating gives CAIRETSGSSYNEQFF.

The rearrangement uses TRBV10-2 and TRBJ2-2, with 8 bases identical to TRBD2. The CDR3 consists of 14 residues. Per the germline V gene, CDR1 is WSHSY and CDR2 is SAAADI. The V gene end was trimmed by 11 bases and the J gene end by 1 base; junction bases not matched to a gene: 6. The CDR3 nucleotides read TGCGCCTCGCGCCTAGCGGGGAACACCGGGGAGCTGTTTTTT. Encoded protein: CASRLAGNTGELFF.

The rearrangement uses TRBV5-1 and TRBJ1-5, with D tentatively TRBD1 (6 bases). Germline V gene sequence: CDR1 SGHRS, CDR2 YFSETQ. There are 14 residues in the CDR3. V was trimmed by 4 bases and J by 7 bases, leaving 15 bases between them. The DNA for the CDR3 is TGCGCCAGCAGCCCCGGGGGAGGGGGGCAGCCCCAGCATTTT. Residues: CASSPGGGGQPQHF.

The chain joins TRBV24-1 to TRBJ2-2; D remains ambiguous. This CDR3 has 17 amino acids. The germline gives CDR1 KGHDR, CDR2 SFDVKD. V gave up 0 bases and J gave up 2 bases, with 12 bases separating them. CDR3 residues: CATSDLPSTANTGELFF. CDR3 coding DNA: TGTGCCACCAGTGATTTGCCTTCTACAGCAAACACCGGGGAGCTGTTTTTT.

The chain has TRBV27 and TRBJ2-7; D is unresolved. V dropped 7 bases and J dropped 5 bases, with 21 bases sitting between them. Per the germline V gene, CDR1 is MNHEY and CDR2 is SMNVEV (reference sequence). The CDR3 length is 15 residues. The CDR3 coding sequence is TGTGCCAGCAAAAAGGATGGCAGGCCCAACCACGAGCAGTACTTC. Translating gives CASKKDGRPNHEQYF.